This TCR beta chain was identified during a study of shared clonotypes between healthy human individuals. Study background: The plates for each donor numbered three CD4 naive, three CD4 memory, two CD8 naive and one CD8 memory.

CD8 cells classed as naive were CD45RO-negative and positively selected for CCR7, excluding terminally differentiated effector memory CD45RA+ cells. The donor cohort consisted entirely of Caucasian adults residing in Nashville, Tennessee. As originally analysed: Junction-only sequences without quality scores came from ImmunoSEQ, so filtering differed. TCRdb's table, derived via immunoSEQ multiplex PCR, lists solely in-frame clones and lacks some. V, J and clone size were drawn from that table, and D and trimming were deduced from the DNA. The sample records hundreds of thousands of clones, roughly 98% being singletons. The V end was cut by 3 bases, the J end by 4 bases, with 9 bases between. The CDR3 has 13 residues. Germline V lookup: CDR1 LNHNV, CDR2 YYDKDF (reference sequence).

The chain recombines TRBV15 with TRBJ1-2, with D unresolved. The TCR was taken from a man aged 30 to 39 in good health. The sample was naive CD8+ T cells sorted from blood. This CDR3 reads CATSSNSGYGYTF. The CDR3 DNA follows: TGTGCCACCAGCAGTAACTCCGGCTATGGCTACACCTTC.